The rows below give T cell receptor beta chains drawn from one sample of a study of regulatory and conventional T cells in RAG deficiency. Clones were sequenced by immunoSEQ multiplex PCR, and TCRdb holds only the in-frame ones, with some missing. The table shows under 25,000 clones, with around 95% occurring only once. In addition, the sample was reused for a study of regulatory T cells.

Material for sequencing was CD25- CD4+ T cells sorted from blood. The receptors here all came from a human donor in good health. The CDR3 runs from the conserved cysteine through the conserved F or W. D genes are given only for firm matches. Clone size is not always given. Where it is, it says once, few, many or a class for expanded clones.

clone_size	j_call	d_call	v_call	cdr3_nt	cdr3_aa
.	TRBJ2-7	TRBD1	TRBV4-1	TGCGCCAGCAGAAGGGGGCTAGACAGGGGGCTCTCCTACGAGCAGTACTTC	CASRRGLDRGLSYEQYF
.	TRBJ1-1	TRBD1	TRBV27	TGTGCCAGCAGTTTTACTGTGGGCAGGGGGACAAAATGGAGCACTGAAGCTTTCTTT	CASSFTVGRGTKWSTEAFF
.	TRBJ1-2	.	TRBV7-8	TGTGCCAGCAGCTTAGTAGTACAGGGCTTCGGTCCTAACTATGGCTACACCTTC	CASSLVVQGFGPNYGYTF
.	TRBJ2-7	.	TRBV6-1	TGTGCCAGCAGTGAAGCGCTTCCGAGGCAGTCCTACGAGCAGTACTTC	CASSEALPRQSYEQYF
.	TRBJ2-2	TRBD2	TRBV30	TGTGCCTGGGCCCGGGGGCTAGCGGGGGGAACCGGGGAGCTGTTTTTT	CAWARGLAGGTGELFF
once	TRBJ1-2	TRBD1	TRBV6-4	TGTGCCAGCAGTGAACAGGGGATAGGCTATGGCTACACCTTC	CASSEQGIGYGYTF
.	TRBJ2-3	.	TRBV2	TGTGCCAGCAGTGAAGGTCGATCTCGGGATACGCAGTATTTT	CASSEGRSRDTQYF
few	TRBJ1-1	.	TRBV10-3	TGTGCCATCAGTGGTGTACAGGGGAACACTGAAGCTTTCTTT	CAISGVQGNTEAFF
.	TRBJ2-3	.	TRBV5-1	TGCGCCAGCAGCTTGGTACCAGGGGACTATACAGATACGCAGTATTTT	CASSLVPGDYTDTQYF
.	TRBJ2-7	.	TRBV5-1	TGCGCCAGCAGCTTGGATGGCGGCCATTACGAGCAGTACTTC	CASSLDGGHYEQYF
.	TRBJ1-2	.	TRBV30	TGTGCCTGGAGTGTAGGAGGGAAGGACGGCGGCTACACCTTC	CAWSVGGKDGGYTF
.	TRBJ2-1	.	TRBV9	TGTGCCAGCAGCGCGGCCGGGACTGAGGGGACCGGTGAGCAGTTCTTC	CASSAAGTEGTGEQFF
.	TRBJ2-3	TRBD1	TRBV5-1	TGCGCCAGCAGCGGCAGGGGGCGTACAGATACGCAGTATTTT	CASSGRGRTDTQYF
.	TRBJ2-5	.	TRBV18	TGTGCCAGCTCACCTCGGACAGACCAAGAGACCCAGTACTTC	CASSPRTDQETQYF
.	TRBJ2-3	.	TRBV30	TGTGCCTGGAGTGTTGGGCTAGGGGGCACAGATACGCAGTATTTT	CAWSVGLGGTDTQYF
.	TRBJ2-3	.	TRBV30	TGTGCCTGGAGCGGCACAGATACGCAGTATTTT	CAWSGTDTQYF
.	TRBJ2-1	TRBD2	TRBV11-3	TGTGCCAGCAGCTTATACAGCGGGGGGGTCCAGGGGACCAATGAGCAGTTCTTC	CASSLYSGGVQGTNEQFF
.	TRBJ1-4	.	TRBV18	TGTGCCAGCTCACCACCTCGAAACAGCCGGAATGAAAAACTGTTTTTT	CASSPPRNSRNEKLFF
.	TRBJ2-7	TRBD2	TRBV11-2	TGTGCCAGCAGCACGAGGAGCGGGGGCAGCTCCTACGAGCAGTACTTC	CASSTRSGGSSYEQYF
few	TRBJ1-3	.	TRBV28	TGTGCCAGCAGGCCGGGGGGCAGCCTTACCTCTGGAAACACCATATATTTT	CASRPGGSLTSGNTIYF
.	TRBJ2-1	TRBD1	TRBV9	TGTGCCAGCAGCGTCTCCGGACAGGGACGAAGCTCCTACAATGAGCAGTTCTTC	CASSVSGQGRSSYNEQFF
.	TRBJ1-1	.	TRBV5-1	TGCGCCAGCAGCTTGGTGGGGGGAAGGATGAACACTGAAGCTTTCTTT	CASSLVGGRMNTEAFF
.	TRBJ2-5	TRBD1	TRBV5-1	TGCGCCAGCAGCATCGGGACAGGGGGCCAAGAGACCCAGTACTTC	CASSIGTGGQETQYF
.	TRBJ2-7	.	TRBV30	TGTGCCTGGAGTGTAGGAAGGGAGGTCGGTCGGCAGTACTTC	CAWSVGREVGRQYF
.	TRBJ2-7	TRBD2	TRBV2	TGTGCCAGCAGCCCAGGGACTATTTCCTACGAGCAGTACTTC	CASSPGTISYEQYF
.	TRBJ2-3	.	TRBV19	TGTGCCAGTAGTATCACAGGCACAGATACGCAGTATTTT	CASSITGTDTQYF
once	TRBJ1-2	TRBD1	TRBV6-4	TGTGCCAGCATTCAGGACAGGGGGCCCTATGGCTACACCTTC	CASIQDRGPYGYTF
.	TRBJ2-7	TRBD1	TRBV7-3	TGTGCCAGCAGCCCAACGGGACAGGGTGTCGACGAGCAGTACTTC	CASSPTGQGVDEQYF
.	TRBJ1-6	.	TRBV7-2	TGTGCCAGCAGCTTCATGACGGGGGATTCACCCCTCCACTTT	CASSFMTGDSPLHF
.	TRBJ2-2	TRBD1	TRBV7-9	TGTGCCAGCAGCTTCCGGGACAGTGCCCGGGAGCTGTTTTTT	CASSFRDSARELFF
.	TRBJ2-5	TRBD1	TRBV2	TGTGCCAGCAGTGAAGCGAGATATTCAGAGCGGACAGGGACAGAGACCCAGTACTTC	CASSEARYSERTGTETQYF
.	TRBJ1-1	.	TRBV5-1	TGCGCCAGCAGCTTTACAACAGGGACCATGAACACTGAAGCTTTCTTT	CASSFTTGTMNTEAFF
.	TRBJ2-7	TRBD2	TRBV5-1	TGCGCCAGCAGCTTGGTAGGGACTAGCGGGGGCTCCTACGAGCAGTACTTC	CASSLVGTSGGSYEQYF
.	TRBJ2-7	TRBD1	TRBV7-9	TGTGCCAGCAGCATTGGACAGGGCCAGGGCGAGCAGTACTTC	CASSIGQGQGEQYF
.	TRBJ1-6	.	TRBV9	TGTGCCAGCAGCCCCGGGGGGGGAAACTATAATTCACCCCTCCACTTT	CASSPGGGNYNSPLHF
.	TRBJ2-2	TRBD2	TRBV5-8	TGTGCCAGCAGTCGCACCGGGACTAGCGTCCCCACCGGGGAGCTGTTTTTT	CASSRTGTSVPTGELFF
.	TRBJ2-7	.	TRBV7-8	TGTGCCAGCAGCTTAGGTACAGGCACCTACGAGCAGTACTTC	CASSLGTGTYEQYF
once	TRBJ2-1	.	TRBV10-1	TGCGCCAGCAGTGATAGGTTTGGGCGAGGGGGAACGTTCTCCTACAATGAGCAGTTCTTC	CASSDRFGRGGTFSYNEQFF
.	TRBJ1-4	.	TRBV7-9	TGTGCCAGCAGCATGCTCAGTCGAAAACTGTTTTTT	CASSMLSRKLFF
.	TRBJ1-3	.	TRBV30	TGTGCCTGGAGTGAGACAGGCAGCTCTGGAAACACCATATATTTT	CAWSETGSSGNTIYF
.	TRBJ2-7	TRBD2	TRBV19	TGTGCCAGTAGTATCACCGGGATGAGCGGGGGGTCCTACGAGCAGTACTTC	CASSITGMSGGSYEQYF
.	TRBJ1-2	.	TRBV5-4	TGTGCCAGCAGCCTACCTCCGGGACTACCTACAGATGGCTACACCTTC	CASSLPPGLPTDGYTF
.	TRBJ2-2	TRBD2	TRBV10-1	TGCGCCAGCACTCCGGGAGGGAACACCGGGGAGCTGTTTTTT	CASTPGGNTGELFF
.	TRBJ2-5	.	TRBV19	TGTGCCAGTAGTGTGACGGGATTTAAGTTTACCCAGTACTTC	CASSVTGFKFTQYF
.	TRBJ1-2	.	TRBV28	TGTGCCAGCAGTTCACCCCGACAGGAAATAAACCTAAGGGTGGGCTACACCTTC	CASSSPRQEINLRVGYTF
.	TRBJ1-5	.	TRBV28	TGTGCCAGCAGTTCCCAGGATCAGCCCCAGCATTTT	CASSSQDQPQHF
.	TRBJ1-5	TRBD1	TRBV7-9	TGTGCCAGCAGCTTAGATTTGGGACAGACGACTCAGCCCCAGCATTTT	CASSLDLGQTTQPQHF
.	TRBJ2-7	TRBD1	TRBV6-1	TGTGCCAGCAGCTACGACAGGGACGAGCAGTACTTC	CASSYDRDEQYF
.	TRBJ1-5	.	TRBV19	TGTGCCAGTAGTATAGGTGGAGGGAACCTTAGCAATCAGCCCCAGCATTTT	CASSIGGGNLSNQPQHF
.	TRBJ1-3	TRBD1	TRBV2	TGTGCCAGCAGTGTGGGACAGGGCTCGGGAGGAAACACCATATATTTT	CASSVGQGSGGNTIYF
.	TRBJ2-3	TRBD2	TRBV30	TGTGCCTGGACTAGCGGAGATACGCAGTATTTT	CAWTSGDTQYF
.	TRBJ1-1	.	TRBV7-3	TGTGCCAGCAGCTTATCAGGGCTCACTGAAGCTTTCTTT	CASSLSGLTEAFF